The 18 T cell receptor beta chains below all came from one sample that was sequenced in a study of blood T cell repertoires in COVID-19. Libraries were prepared by immunoSEQ multiplex PCR; TCRdb keeps only in-frame clonotypes and omits some of them. The data show about 69,000 clones, more than 80% seen once. Sequenced: peripheral blood. The receptor set was obtained from a man aged 45-60 years with COVID-19, enrolled during active disease.

The V gene is TRBV10-3, the J gene TRBJ2-2; 8 bases agree with TRBD1. V lost 3 bases, J lost 7 bases, and 10 bases stayed unmatched. The germline V gene encodes CDR1 ENHRY and CDR2 SYGVKD. The CDR3 is 16 residues long. CDR3 DNA sequence: TGTGCCATCAGTGACCCAGGGGGCGCTAATATCGGGGAGCTGTTTTTT. Amino acid sequence: CAISDPGGANIGELFF.

The chain combines TRBV12-3 or TRBV12-4 with TRBJ1-1; no clear D. The CDR3 totals 13 residues. Trimming pared 1 base from V and 3 bases from J, leaving 6 bases between. The CDR3 DNA reads TGTGCCAGCAGTTTAGACGGGGACACTGAAGCTTTCTTT. Amino acids: CASSLDGDTEAFF.

The gene calls are TRBV4-3 and TRBJ2-3; 8 bases are a match to TRBD2. CDR3 size: 16 residues. After removal of 3 bases from V and 6 bases from J, the junction contained 11 bases not matched to a gene. From germline, CDR1 is LGHNA and CDR2 YSLEER. The CDR3 nucleotides are TGCGCCAGCAGCCATACCCGGGGGGGCCAGGACGATACGCAGTATTTT. Protein: CASSHTRGGQDDTQYF.

This chain links TRBV5-1 with TRBJ1-4; 7 nucleotides line up with TRBD1. Germline V gene sequence: CDR1 SGHRS, CDR2 YFSETQ. This CDR3 spans 20 amino acids. V gave up 3 bases and J gave up 4 bases; unmatched junction bases: 21. The CDR3 DNA reads as TGCGCCAGCAGCTATAAGGCTAGGAATCGATACAGGGGTGATAATGAAAAACTGTTTTTT. Amino acids: CASSYKARNRYRGDNEKLFF.

The chain is built from TRBV7-6 and TRBJ2-1, with 9 nucleotides matching TRBD2. This CDR3 contains 15 residues. The V and J ends lost 1 base and 6 bases, in that order; junction bases with no gene match: 4. Germline CDR1 and CDR2: SGHVS and FNYEAQ. This CDR3 is CASSLVAGETNEQFF. CDR3 coding DNA: TGTGCCAGCAGCTTAGTAGCGGGGGAAACCAATGAGCAGTTCTTC.

This rearrangement joins TRBV2 to TRBJ2-5; 9 nucleotides line up with TRBD1. Losses at the gene ends were 5 bases for V and 5 bases for J; bases not matched to a gene: 3. In germline, CDR1 is SNHLY, CDR2 FYNNEI. The CDR3 spans 13 residues. The CDR3 loop reads CASSRDREETQYF. DNA for the CDR3: TGTGCCAGCAGTAGGGACAGGGAGGAGACCCAGTACTTC.

The rearrangement joins TRBV6-2 or TRBV6-3 to TRBJ2-1; 9 bases match TRBD1. V shed 5 bases, J shed 7 bases, and the junction held 9 bases outside the gene matches. Per the germline V gene, CDR1 is MNHEY and CDR2 is SVGEGT. CDR3 length equals 15 residues. CDR3 residues: CASSHGTGLVNEQFF. CDR3 DNA sequence: TGTGCCAGCAGTCACGGGACAGGGCTTGTGAATGAGCAGTTCTTC.

The rearrangement links TRBV9 to TRBJ2-2; a possible D gene is TRBD2 (6 bases). The CDR3 is 14 residues long. V was trimmed by 7 bases and J by 6 bases, leaving 16 bases between them. CDR1 and CDR2 from the germline V gene are SGDLS and YYNGEE. CDR3 coding DNA: TGTGCCAGCGGGGGGTCTAGCCGGTCCGGGGAGCTGTTTTTT. It codes for CASGGSSRSGELFF.

V is TRBV7-6 and J is TRBJ2-1; 8 nucleotides agree with TRBD2. The germline V gene has CDR1 SGHVS and CDR2 FNYEAQ. The CDR3 contains 13 residues. The V gene end was trimmed by 5 bases and the J gene end by 10 bases; junction bases not matched to a gene: 7. The CDR3 region has the DNA TGTGCCAGCAGCCGGGGGGGGCGGGGAGAGCAGTTCTTC. It encodes CASSRGGRGEQFF.

This clone was counted once. The chain's CDR3 is CASGALSGANVLTF. The DNA of the CDR3 is TGTGCCAGCGGGGCCCTCTCTGGGGCCAACGTCCTGACTTTC. V is TRBV6-5 and J is TRBJ2-6; possibly TRBD1 for D (5 bases). CDR1 is MNHEY and CDR2 is SVGAGI in the germline V gene. The CDR3 length is 14 residues. V was trimmed by 8 bases and J by 0 bases, leaving 8 bases between them.

The chain joins TRBV5-6 to TRBJ2-7, with TRBD2 identical over 9 bases. Germline V lookup: CDR1 SGHDT, CDR2 YYEEEE. The CDR3 totals 13 residues. The V gene end was trimmed by 6 bases and the J gene end by 12 bases; junction bases not matched to a gene: 13. The CDR3 loop reads CASNREASGERYF. The CDR3 nucleotides are TGTGCCAGCAACCGGGAGGCTAGCGGGGAGAGGTACTTC.

This sequence joins TRBV7-9 and TRBJ1-4, with TRBD1 matching over 11 bases. Germline V gives CDR1 SEHNR, CDR2 FQNEAQ (reference sequence). This CDR3 contains 15 residues. V lost 4 bases, J lost 8 bases, and 6 bases stayed unmatched. Here the CDR3 reads CASSYGTGGLEKLFF. CDR3 nucleotides: TGTGCCAGCAGCTACGGGACAGGGGGGTTAGAAAAACTGTTTTTT.

V is TRBV5-1 and J is TRBJ1-3; the match to TRBD1 covers 8 bases. V shed 0 bases, J shed 8 bases, and the junction held 16 bases outside the gene matches. Germline V gives CDR1 SGHRS, CDR2 YFSETQ. The CDR3 has 18 amino acids. CDR3 in DNA: TGCGCCAGCAGCTTGGGGACAGGGTCCCTAGCAGGAGTTGACACCATATATTTT. The encoded protein is CASSLGTGSLAGVDTIYF.

This chain connects TRBV11-3 to TRBJ2-2; D is possibly TRBD2 (5 bases). In germline, CDR1 is SGHNT, CDR2 YENEEA. Trimming left V 7 bases short and J 6 bases short, with 9 bases between. The CDR3 runs to 12 residues. As DNA, the CDR3 is TGTGCCAGCACCGAGGGCTCCGGGGAGCTGTTTTTT. Its protein is CASTEGSGELFF.

The rearrangement uses TRBV28 and TRBJ2-3, with D possibly matching TRBD2 (7 bases). V was shortened by 2 bases and J by 5 bases, with 20 bases between the two germline ends. Germline V gene sequence: CDR1 MDHEN, CDR2 SYDVKM. The CDR3 sequence is 17 residues long. In nucleotides, the CDR3 is TGTGCCAGCAGTTTAATAGGGGCGGGGGCCTTACAAGATACGCAGTATTTT. Its translation: CASSLIGAGALQDTQYF.

J is TRBJ1-1 and V is TRBV27, with D perhaps matching TRBD1 (6 bases). This CDR3 spans 16 amino acids. The germline V and J ends were trimmed by 3 bases and 3 bases, with 17 bases remaining between them. Germline-derived CDR1 and CDR2 are MNHEY and SMNVEV (reference sequence). The CDR3 coding sequence is TGTGCCAGCAGTTTGTCGGCAGGGGCGTTGGACACTGAAGCTTTCTTT. This translates into CASSLSAGALDTEAFF.

This clone was observed once. The rearrangement joins TRBV11-2 to TRBJ2-1; 10 bases are shared with TRBD2. The trim removed 4 bases at V and 5 bases at J, leaving 11 bases unmatched. The CDR3 spans 17 residues. Germline V CDR1 and CDR2: SGHAT, FQNNGV. CDR3 coding DNA: TGTGCCAGCAGCTCCCTACAGCGGGGGGGAAATAACAATGAGCAGTTCTTC. It encodes CASSSLQRGGNNNEQFF.

The CDR3 loop reads CATSELGGDTQYF. The CDR3 nucleotides read TGTGCCACCAGTGAGTTAGGGGGTGATACGCAGTATTTT. The rearrangement links TRBV24-1 to TRBJ2-3; a possible D gene is TRBD1 (6 bases). The CDR3 contains 13 residues. The germline V gene encodes CDR1 KGHDR and CDR2 SFDVKD. Trimming left V 4 bases short and J 6 bases short, with 10 bases between.